The 24 T cell receptor beta chains given below trace back to one sample, sequenced in a study of neoadjuvant nivolumab and ipilimumab in lung cancer. Repertoires were generated with immunoSEQ multiplex PCR, while TCRdb's copy carries only in-frame clones and drops some. The sample contains 8,000 to 10,000 clones, 84% of which appear only once. Sequencing was performed on tumor tissue, taken after neoadjuvant nivolumab, alone or with ipilimumab, at or shortly before surgery. These receptors were collected from an adult with non-small cell lung cancer.

The chain joins TRBV18 to TRBJ1-2; tentatively, D is TRBD1 (6 bases). CDR1 and CDR2 from the germline V gene are KGHSH and LQKENI. CDR3 length equals 14 residues. The V and J ends lost 1 base and 6 bases respectively, with 12 bases between them. CDR3 sequence reads: CASSPLGGMDGYTF. The CDR3 nucleotides read TGTGCCAGCTCACCACTGGGGGGCATGGATGGCTACACCTTC.

The rearrangement links TRBV15 to TRBJ2-1; 14 nucleotides agree with TRBD2. The CDR3 totals 16 residues. From germline, CDR1 is LNHNV and CDR2 YYDKDF (reference sequence). J gave up 9 bases and V 1 base, and 5 bases lay outside the gene matches. This CDR3 reads CATSRGLAGGPGEQFF. The CDR3 DNA sequence: TGTGCCACCAGCAGAGGACTAGCGGGAGGGCCGGGTGAGCAGTTCTTC.

This rearrangement joins TRBV5-1 to TRBJ1-2; D is ambiguous. Germline CDR1 is SGHRS and CDR2 is YFSETQ. V was shortened by 5 bases and J by 2 bases, with 10 bases between the two germline ends. The CDR3 contains 13 residues. This CDR3 is CASRLVMNYGYTF. Here the CDR3 DNA reads TGCGCCAGCAGGCTAGTTATGAACTATGGCTACACCTTC.

The V and J genes are TRBV9 and TRBJ2-3, with 10 nucleotides matching TRBD2. Trimming took 0 bases from V and 4 from J; bases not matched to a gene: 2. The CDR3 loop spans 15 amino acids. Germline V gene lookup returns CDR1 SGDLS and CDR2 YYNGEE. This CDR3 is CASSVEGLASDTQYF. The CDR3 bases are TGTGCCAGCAGCGTAGAGGGACTAGCGTCAGATACGCAGTATTTT.

The chain has TRBV30 and TRBJ2-7; TRBD1 agrees at 7 bases. Trimming cost V 8 bases and J 6 bases; bases outside gene matches: 13. CDR3 length: 13 residues. Per the germline V gene, CDR1 is GTSNPN and CDR2 is SVGIG (reference sequence). The chain's CDR3 is CALRVDRIGEQYF. As DNA, the CDR3 is TGTGCCCTCAGGGTGGACAGGATCGGCGAGCAGTACTTC.

As DNA, the CDR3 is TGCGCCAGCAGCCCGGAGGTCGGGCGGACTGAAGCTTTCTTT. Translated: CASSPEVGRTEAFF. The rearrangement links TRBV5-1 to TRBJ1-1; no reliable D call. Between the trimmed V and J ends, which lost 4 bases and 5 bases, there was a span of 15 bases. CDR3 length: 14 residues. Germline CDR1 reads SGHRS; CDR2 reads YFSETQ.

The rearrangement uses TRBV2 and TRBJ1-2; D is unresolved. The CDR3 is made up of 13 amino acids. V dropped 6 bases and J dropped 8 bases, with 16 bases sitting between them. Per the germline V gene, CDR1 is SNHLY and CDR2 is FYNNEI. The DNA for the CDR3 is TGTGCCAGCAGCACCGGGCCCCTCCGCGGCTACACCTTC. Protein: CASSTGPLRGYTF.

The chain uses TRBV14 and TRBJ2-1; 7 nucleotides line up with TRBD1. Looked up from germline, CDR1 is SGHDN and CDR2 is FVKESK. The CDR3 spans 19 residues. J gave up 0 bases and V 7 bases, and 18 bases lay outside the gene matches. The CDR3: CASTPGTAYSLSSYNEQFF. The CDR3 coding sequence is TGTGCCAGCACCCCCGGGACAGCGTACAGTTTGAGCTCCTACAATGAGCAGTTCTTC.

Here the CDR3 DNA reads TGTGCCAGCAGCTTTGTGGGGGGGACAAAGGAACTGTTTTTT. Its translation is CASSFVGGTKELFF. V usage is TRBV7-9 and J usage is TRBJ1-4; perhaps TRBD1 as D (6 bases). Looked up from germline, CDR1 is SEHNR and CDR2 is FQNEAQ (reference sequence). This CDR3 is built from 14 residues. V was pared by 3 bases and J by 12 bases, with 17 bases between.

CDR3 residues: CASSFRRSYEQYF. In nucleotides, the CDR3 is TGTGCCAGCAGTTTCCGACGCTCCTACGAGCAGTACTTC. V gene TRBV6-5 combines with J gene TRBJ2-7; no clear D. Germline assignment: CDR1 MNHEY and CDR2 SVGAGI. Trimming removed 4 bases from V and 0 bases from J, with 7 bases in between. This CDR3 has 13 residues.

The chain combines TRBV10-3 with TRBJ2-2; the D is unclear. Trimming took 0 bases from V and 5 from J, leaving 7 bases between them. The length of the CDR3 is 14 residues. Per the germline V gene, CDR1 is ENHRY and CDR2 is SYGVKD. CDR3 sequence reads: CAISESSKTGELFF. In DNA, the CDR3 is TGTGCCATCAGTGAGTCGAGCAAAACCGGGGAGCTGTTTTTT.

This clone was detected only a few times. The chain joins TRBV2 to TRBJ2-1; D may be TRBD2 (5 bases). The CDR3 is 16 amino acids. Germline V lookup: CDR1 SNHLY, CDR2 FYNNEI. V dropped 4 bases and J dropped 1 base, with 14 bases sitting between them. The CDR3 protein is CASSVALAPSYNEQFF. In DNA form, the CDR3 reads TGTGCCAGCAGTGTTGCCTTAGCGCCTTCCTACAATGAGCAGTTCTTC.

V gene TRBV6-1 combines with J gene TRBJ2-5; tentative D call: TRBD2 (5 bases). The CDR3 sequence is 13 residues long. Germline V gene data show CDR1 as MNHNS and CDR2 as SASEGT. V was clipped by 2 bases and J by 5 bases, with 9 bases between them. CDR3 in amino acids: CASSERAGETQYF. The CDR3 bases are TGTGCCAGCAGTGAAAGGGCGGGCGAGACCCAGTACTTC.

The chain joins TRBV5-1 to TRBJ1-1, with TRBD1 as a possible D gene (5 bases). The CDR3 sequence is 14 residues long. Germline V gives CDR1 SGHRS, CDR2 YFSETQ. V lost 1 base and J lost 10, with 17 bases in between. Here the CDR3 reads CASSLSLLGERAFF. The CDR3 DNA follows: TGCGCCAGCAGCTTGTCTTTGTTGGGGGAACGAGCTTTCTTT.

The V gene is TRBV7-7, the J gene TRBJ2-1, with D tentatively TRBD1 or TRBD2 (5 bases each). Germline values: CDR1 SSHAT, CDR2 FNYEAQ (reference sequence). V gave up 5 bases and J gave up 10 bases, with 15 bases separating them. The CDR3 consists of 13 residues. CDR3 nucleotide sequence: TGTGCCAGCAGCATTACCGGGACGGGGGAGCAGTTCTTC. Translating gives CASSITGTGEQFF.

This rearrangement joins TRBV19 to TRBJ2-3; tentative D call: TRBD2 (6 bases). V was pared by 2 bases and J by 1 base, with 10 bases between. This CDR3 has 15 amino acids. Germline V gives CDR1 LNHDA, CDR2 SQIVND (reference sequence). The CDR3 protein is CASSIQRVGTDTQYF. Written as DNA, the CDR3 is TGTGCCAGTAGTATACAGCGGGTCGGCACAGATACGCAGTATTTT.

This clone has a single count. The chain links TRBV2 to TRBJ1-5; D not certain. The CDR3 runs 15 residues. Trimming shortened V by 3 bases and J by 6 bases, and 15 bases separated the two germline ends. The V gene's germline CDR1 is SNHLY and CDR2 FYNNEI. The CDR3 reads CASSDIEGKGQPQHF. The CDR3 DNA reads TGTGCCAGCAGTGATATAGAAGGGAAGGGTCAGCCCCAGCATTTT.

This chain uses TRBV5-1 with TRBJ2-2; 7 nucleotides align to TRBD1. The ends lost 2 bases at V and 0 bases at J; junction bases unmatched: 1. Germline assignment: CDR1 SGHRS and CDR2 YFSETQ. The CDR3 has 15 amino acids. The CDR3 nucleotides are TGCGCCAGCAGCTTACAGGGGACGAACACCGGGGAGCTGTTTTTT. Its protein product is CASSLQGTNTGELFF.

This sequence joins TRBV20-1 and TRBJ2-4, with D hard to call. CDR3 length equals 11 residues. CDR1 and CDR2 (germline): DFQATT, SNEGSKA (reference sequence). The V and J ends lost 4 bases and 5 bases respectively, with 6 bases between them. The chain's CDR3 is CSANIQNIQYF. CDR3 coding DNA: TGCAGTGCTAACATCCAAAACATTCAGTACTTC.

The rearrangement uses TRBV7-9 and TRBJ2-7; either TRBD1 or TRBD2 may fit D (5 bases each). The V end was cut by 5 bases, the J end by 3 bases, with 11 bases between. The CDR3 sequence is 13 residues long. Germline V gene lookup returns CDR1 SEHNR and CDR2 FQNEAQ (reference sequence). CDR3 sequence: CASSMGPNYEQYF. The CDR3 DNA reads as TGTGCCAGCAGCATGGGACCGAACTACGAGCAGTACTTC.

The rearrangement joins TRBV6-1 to TRBJ1-2, with no clear D. With 0 bases removed from V and 8 bases from J, the gap between germline ends came to 10 bases. Germline loops: CDR1 MNHNS, CDR2 SASEGT. The CDR3 is 13 residues long. CDR3: CASSEANGFGYTF. The CDR3 DNA sequence: TGTGCCAGCAGTGAAGCGAACGGGTTCGGCTACACCTTC.

V is TRBV9 and J is TRBJ1-2, with D perhaps matching TRBD1 (6 bases). CDR3 size: 13 residues. The V end was cut by 3 bases, the J end by 7 bases, with 13 bases between. Looked up from germline, CDR1 is SGDLS and CDR2 is YYNGEE. The CDR3 protein is CASSDRVGSGYTF. The CDR3 nucleotides are TGTGCCAGCAGCGACAGGGTTGGGAGTGGCTACACCTTC.

This clone showed up just once. The chain has TRBV6-5 and TRBJ2-7; D not resolved. The CDR3 extends over 11 amino acids. CDR1 is MNHEY and CDR2 is SVGAGI in the germline V gene. The V end lost 4 bases, the J end lost 6 bases, and 7 bases lay between the germline ends. For the CDR3, the DNA is TGTGCCAGCAGTTCGGCCACCGAGCAGTACTTC. It specifies CASSSATEQYF.

This clone was counted a few times. J is TRBJ1-4 and V is TRBV7-8; 8 bases fit TRBD1. This CDR3 has 16 amino acids. Trimming removed 5 bases from V and 6 bases from J; junction bases left unmatched: 11. Germline V gene sequence: CDR1 SGHVS, CDR2 FQNEAQ. The CDR3 DNA follows: TGTGCCAGCAGCCCTCCCGCCGGGACAGGTGATGAAAAACTGTTTTTT. Protein: CASSPPAGTGDEKLFF. The full variable domain, in which reference TRBV7-8 and TRBJ1-4 provide the parts outside the CDR3, is GAGVSQSPRYKVAKRGQDVALRCDPISGHVSLFWYQQALGQGPEFLTYFQNEAQLDKSGLPSDRFFAERPEGSVSTLKIQRTQQEDSAVYLCASSPPAGTGDEKLFFGSGTQLSVL.